The 17 T cell receptor beta chains in this list originate from one sample, sequenced in a study of T cell changes during pregnancy in multiple sclerosis. Sequencing was performed with immunoSEQ multiplex PCR; in TCRdb, only in-frame clones are kept and a portion is missing. The table has around 99,000 clones, almost 95% seen once. The sample was peripheral blood, taken in the first trimester of pregnancy. The receptors were sampled from a female donor with multiple sclerosis, enrolled in a pregnancy study.

In its sample, this clone was seen once. This chain links TRBV6-1 with TRBJ2-7, with TRBD2 as a possible D gene (5 bases). Trimming shortened V by 6 bases and J by 3 bases, and 12 bases separated the two germline ends. Germline CDR1 reads MNHNS; CDR2 reads SASEGT. The CDR3 covers 13 residues. CDR3 sequence (DNA): TGTGCCAGCAGCCGAGGGCGAGGCTACGAGCAGTACTTC. This sequence encodes CASSRGRGYEQYF.

The chain carries TRBV11-3 and TRBJ2-3; 7 positions agree with TRBD2. The germline gives CDR1 SGHNT, CDR2 YENEEA. The CDR3 covers 15 residues. The V and J ends lost 5 bases and 2 bases, in that order; junction bases with no gene match: 7. The DNA of the CDR3 is TGTGCCAGCAGCCCCTTGGAGCGGGACACAGATACGCAGTATTTT. Its translation is CASSPLERDTDTQYF.

The rearrangement joins TRBV5-1 to TRBJ2-7; 9 positions agree with TRBD1. Germline V gene data show CDR1 as SGHRS and CDR2 as YFSETQ. The CDR3 is made up of 14 amino acids. V lost 2 bases and J lost 4; bases outside the gene matches: 4. DNA for the CDR3: TGCGCCAGCAGCTTTTCCGGGACAGGGTACGAGCAGTACTTC. It is translated as CASSFSGTGYEQYF.

The rearrangement joins TRBV7-2 to TRBJ1-4; D is undetermined. The CDR3 runs 15 residues. Trimming removed 6 bases at V and 0 bases at J, with 11 bases between. Germline loops: CDR1 SGHTA, CDR2 FQGNSA. The CDR3 spells CASSLRLATNEKLFF. The CDR3 DNA reads as TGTGCCAGCAGTCTTCGACTTGCAACTAATGAAAAACTGTTTTTT.

The J gene is TRBJ2-7, the V gene TRBV28; D unresolved. Germline V gives CDR1 MDHEN, CDR2 SYDVKM. V lost 4 bases, J lost 1 base, and 8 bases lay in between. The CDR3 totals 13 residues. For the CDR3, the DNA is TGTGCCAGCAGTTCGCACAGTTCCTACGAGCAGTACTTC. Its translation is CASSSHSSYEQYF. Complete variable domain (other parts from reference TRBV28 and TRBJ2-7): DVKVTQSSRYLVKRTGEKVFLECVQDMDHENMFWYRQDPGLGLRLIYFSYDVKMKEKGDIPEGYSVSREKKERFSLILESASTNQTSMYLCASSSHSSYEQYFGPGTRLTVT.

The gene calls are TRBV4-1 and TRBJ2-1; possibly TRBD2 for D (6 bases). Looked up from germline, CDR1 is MGHRA and CDR2 is YSYEKL. This CDR3 is built from 16 residues. Deletions cut 2 bases from V and 5 bases from J, with 16 bases between. The CDR3 sequence is CASSQPGGNKDNEQFF. The CDR3 DNA reads as TGCGCCAGCAGCCAACCGGGCGGGAATAAGGACAATGAGCAGTTCTTC.

The chain carries TRBV11-2 and TRBJ2-3; D not certain. In germline, CDR1 is SGHAT, CDR2 FQNNGV. The CDR3 is 12 amino acids. V lost 3 bases and J 5 bases, leaving 6 bases between the germline ends. CDR3: CASSFGLDTQYF. DNA for the CDR3: TGTGCCAGCAGCTTTGGGCTAGATACGCAGTATTTT.

This clone has only a few counts. J is TRBJ1-1 and V is TRBV5-5; D is undetermined. The CDR3 is made up of 12 amino acids. Germline loops: CDR1 SGHKS, CDR2 YYEKEE (reference sequence). Trimming removed 0 bases at V and 7 bases at J, with 7 bases between. The CDR3 nucleotides are TGTGCCAGCAGCTTGGTACATTTTGAAGCTTTCTTT. It codes for CASSLVHFEAFF.

The CDR3 DNA reads as TGCGCCAGCAGCTTGAATCAGGGGGCCGGGACTGAAGCTTTCTTT. This gives the protein CASSLNQGAGTEAFF. The chain has TRBV5-1 and TRBJ1-1, with 8 bases identical to TRBD1. V lost 1 base and J lost 5; bases outside the gene matches: 7. The germline CDR1 and CDR2 sequences are SGHRS and YFSETQ. The CDR3 contains 15 residues.

The CDR3 sequence: CASSQAIPGTSRYEQYF. DNA for the CDR3: TGTGCCAGCAGCCAAGCCATTCCCGGGACTAGCAGGTACGAGCAGTACTTC. The rearrangement joins TRBV14 to TRBJ2-7, with TRBD2 matching 9 bases. Germline V gene data show CDR1 as SGHDN and CDR2 as FVKESK. This CDR3 has 17 amino acids. V shed 1 base and J 4 bases; nucleotides not matched to a gene: 11.

This clone appeared a few times. The chain links TRBV7-2 to TRBJ2-7; D perhaps matches TRBD1 (6 bases). Deletions cut 5 bases from V and 4 bases from J, with 21 bases between. Germline loops: CDR1 SGHTA, CDR2 FQGNSA. The CDR3 is 16 amino acids. For the CDR3, the DNA is TGTGCCAGCAGCGTATCCCACGGGACAAGCCTTTACGAGCAGTACTTC. Translated: CASSVSHGTSLYEQYF.

This clone appeared a single time. The chain couples TRBV5-6 to TRBJ1-2; TRBD1 might be the D (5 bases). The V end lost 0 bases, the J end lost 3 bases, and 6 bases lay between the germline ends. The CDR3 covers 13 residues. CDR1 is SGHDT, CDR2 YYEEEE, per germline. The DNA for the CDR3 is TGTGCCAGCAGCTTGGGCAGGGACTATGGCTACACCTTC. Its translation is CASSLGRDYGYTF. Full variable domain (outside the CDR3, taken from reference TRBV5-6 and TRBJ1-2): DAGVTQSPTHLIKTRGQQVTLRCSPKSGHDTVSWYQQALGQGPQFIFQYYEEEERQRGNFPDRFSGHQFPNYSSELNVNALLLGDSALYLCASSLGRDYGYTFGSGTRLTVV.

The chain carries TRBV4-2 and TRBJ1-5, with 11 bases matching TRBD1. Germline V CDR1 and CDR2: LGHNA, YNFKEQ. The J segment lost 7 bases and the V segment lost 4 bases, leaving 3 bases of the junction unmatched. The CDR3 is 14 amino acids. As DNA, the CDR3 is TGTGCCAGCAGCCTAGGGACAGGGGGACAGCCCCAGCATTTT. Encoded protein: CASSLGTGGQPQHF.

The V and J genes are TRBV11-2 and TRBJ1-2, with 9 bases aligning to TRBD1. This CDR3 has 11 amino acids. Germline V lookup: CDR1 SGHAT, CDR2 FQNNGV. V trimming: 6 bases; J trimming: 12 bases; junction bases outside the gene matches: 5. CDR3 bases: TGTGCCAGCAGGGGACAGGGCGTGAACACCTTC. It codes for CASRGQGVNTF.

The chain links TRBV9 to TRBJ2-1; 7 nucleotides agree with TRBD2. The V gene end was trimmed by 0 bases and the J gene end by 7 bases; junction bases not matched to a gene: 13. Germline assignment: CDR1 SGDLS and CDR2 YYNGEE. CDR3 length: 17 amino acids. CDR3 nucleotide sequence: TGTGCCAGCAGCGTAGACGGTCCGAGCGGGACCAAAAATGAGCAGTTCTTC. Translating gives CASSVDGPSGTKNEQFF.

The J gene is TRBJ1-2, the V gene TRBV29-1, with D unclear. Trimming cost V 0 bases and J 5 bases, with 10 bases left between them. CDR1 SQVTM and CDR2 ANQGSEA come from the germline V gene. CDR3 length: 13 amino acids. The CDR3 sequence is CSVEDLWPYGYTF. CDR3 nucleotides: TGCAGCGTTGAAGATCTCTGGCCTTATGGCTACACCTTC.

V and J are TRBV7-9 and TRBJ1-4; D gene ambiguous. Between the trimmed V and J ends, which lost 1 base and 4 bases, there was a span of 10 bases. CDR3 length equals 15 residues. The germline V gene encodes CDR1 SEHNR and CDR2 FQNEAQ (reference sequence). DNA of the CDR3: TGTGCCAGCAGCTTAGGGGCCCCGGTTAATGAAAAACTGTTTTTT. This translates into CASSLGAPVNEKLFF.